Following are 13 T cell receptor beta chains from one sample sequenced in a study of T cells in Graves' hyperthyroidism and ophthalmopathy. Researchers amplified the TCR beta CDR3 regions from RNA transcripts. When the TCR CDR3 underwent first-round RT-PCR, the HTBI primer set was used. TCRdb re-analysed the multiplex PCR reads in MiXCR, keeping a single row per CDR3 protein. The table lists about 560,000 distinct CDR3 sequences, less than 15% of them singletons. Sequenced input: blood. The receptors derive from a woman in her thirties or forties with Graves' hyperthyroidism.

There are a few counts of this clonotype. This chain links TRBV20-1 with TRBJ2-1; 14 positions match TRBD2. V shed 6 bases and J 8 bases; nucleotides not matched to a gene: 6. Germline CDR1 is DFQATT and CDR2 is SNEGSKA (reference sequence). The CDR3 is 14 residues long. The DNA for the CDR3 is TGCAGTGCGCCCGGGACTAGCGGGAGTGATGAGCAGTTCTTC. Its protein is CSAPGTSGSDEQFF.

The V call is TRBV6-7, the J call TRBJ1-5; no clear D gene. TRBV6-7 is flagged as an ORF with uncertain function. V lost 2 bases and J 3 bases, leaving 2 bases between the germline ends. The CDR3 sequence is 12 residues long. The DNA for the CDR3 is TGTGCCAGCAGTTACAACAATCAGCCCCAGCATTTT. Translated, it gives CASSYNNQPQHF.

The chain is built from TRBV15 and TRBJ2-3; the D call may be TRBD1 or TRBD2 (5 bases each). V shed 0 bases and J shed 1 base, with 8 bases lying between them. CDR1 LNHNV and CDR2 YYDKDF come from the germline V gene (reference sequence). This CDR3 is 15 amino acids long. CDR3 DNA: TGTGCCACCAGCAGAGATGGGGGAGGCACAGATACGCAGTATTTT. It specifies CATSRDGGGTDTQYF.

There are a few counts of this clonotype. The rearrangement joins TRBV12-3 or TRBV12-4 to TRBJ2-5; 8 bases are a match to TRBD1. The CDR3 runs to 16 residues. Losses at the gene ends were 3 bases for V and 2 bases for J; bases not matched to a gene: 8. In DNA, the CDR3 is TGTGCCAGCAGTTTCTCCGGGACAGGTGGTCAAGAGACCCAGTACTTC. Amino acids: CASSFSGTGGQETQYF.

Many counts were recorded for this clonotype. The rearrangement joins TRBV27 to TRBJ2-3, with TRBD2 identical over 11 bases. Germline V gives CDR1 MNHEY, CDR2 SMNVEV (reference sequence). This CDR3 is built from 17 residues. With V trimmed by 2 bases and J by 2 bases, 6 bases remained unmatched. The CDR3 coding sequence is TGTGCCAGCAGTTTAATTGGGACTAGCGGTTTCACAGATACGCAGTATTTT. Amino acid sequence: CASSLIGTSGFTDTQYF.

This clonotype was found many times. CDR3 protein: CASGLRRDSSYNEQFF. The CDR3 bases are TGTGCTAGTGGTTTGCGCCGGGACTCCTCCTACAATGAGCAGTTCTTC. The rearrangement links TRBV12-5 to TRBJ2-1; D is possibly TRBD2 (6 bases). The CDR3 extends over 16 amino acids. Trimming took off 2 bases at V and 0 bases at J, with 11 bases between the two ends. Per the germline V gene, CDR1 is LGHNT and CDR2 is FRNRAP.

In DNA, the CDR3 is TGTGCCAGTCGCGGGGACGGAAGCATAAACTATCAGCCCCAGCATTTT. This encodes CASRGDGSINYQPQHF. The chain employs TRBV19 and TRBJ1-5; possible D gene TRBD1, 5 bases. The ends were cut back, 8 bases at V and 5 bases at J, with 22 bases in the middle. Germline loops: CDR1 LNHDA, CDR2 SQIVND (reference sequence). This CDR3 has 16 residues. The full variable domain, in which reference TRBV19 and TRBJ1-5 provide the parts outside the CDR3, is DGGITQSPKYLFRKEGQNVTLSCEQNLNHDAMYWYRQDPGQGLRLIYYSQIVNDFQKGDIAEGYSVSREKKESFPLTVTSAQKNPTAFYLCASRGDGSINYQPQHFGDGTRLSIL.

This clonotype was seen at least ten times. V gene TRBV2 combines with J gene TRBJ1-5, with 8 bases lining up with TRBD1. The CDR3 is 14 residues long. From germline, CDR1 is SNHLY and CDR2 FYNNEI. V was pared by 6 bases and J by 11 bases, with 12 bases of the junction left unmatched. The CDR3, as DNA: TGTGCCAGCAGCGAACGACAGGGGATGATGGCCCAGCATTTT. Encoded protein: CASSERQGMMAQHF. The whole variable domain, remainder taken from reference TRBV2 and TRBJ1-5, is EPEVTQTPSHQVTQMGQEVILRCVPISNHLYFYWYRQILGQKVEFLVSFYNNEISEKSEIFDDQFSVERPDGSNFTLKIRSTKLEDSAMYFCASSERQGMMAQHFGDGTRLSIL.

The table lists this clonotype with many counts. V is TRBV6-1 and J is TRBJ1-6; D perhaps matches TRBD1 (5 bases). Trimming cost V 6 bases and J 0 bases, with 15 bases left between them. The CDR3 loop spans 17 amino acids. CDR1 is MNHNS and CDR2 is SASEGT in the germline V gene. DNA of the CDR3: TGTGCCAGCAGCTCCGGGACCGAGAGCTCCTATAATTCACCCCTCCACTTT. Translating gives CASSSGTESSYNSPLHF.

This clonotype has only a few counts. The rearrangement joins TRBV29-1 to TRBJ2-2; possibly TRBD1 for D (6 bases). Germline CDR1 SQVTM, CDR2 ANQGSEA. Trimming took off 7 bases at V and 4 bases at J, with 19 bases between the two ends. The CDR3 sequence is 15 residues long. CDR3 DNA: TGCAGCGCTGGAGGCTGGGGGCCTGGCACCGGGGAGCTGTTTTTT. This gives the protein CSAGGWGPGTGELFF.

This clonotype has ten or more counts. This sequence joins TRBV24-1 and TRBJ2-1, with a weak D call TRBD2 (6 bases). The V gene's germline CDR1 is KGHDR and CDR2 SFDVKD. This CDR3 comprises 16 residues. V lost 9 bases to trimming and J lost 3 bases, with 20 bases between them. CDR3 sequence (DNA): TGTGCCACCGGAGCTCCCTGGGACTGGATCTACAATGAGCAGTTCTTC. Its translation is CATGAPWDWIYNEQFF.

V is TRBV6-5 and J is TRBJ1-3; D gene uncertain. The CDR3 covers 17 residues. Trimming took 0 bases from V and 0 from J, leaving 12 bases between them. The germline V gene has CDR1 MNHEY and CDR2 SVGAGI. Written as DNA, the CDR3 is TGTGCCAGCAGTTACTCGTGGTTCGGAAACTCTGGAAACACCATATATTTT. Translated, it gives CASSYSWFGNSGNTIYF.

This clonotype was counted many times. The chain recombines TRBV20-1 with TRBJ2-7; 7 bases are a match to TRBD2. The CDR3 consists of 13 residues. The germline CDR1 and CDR2 sequences are DFQATT and SNEGSKA (reference sequence). The J segment lost 3 bases and the V segment lost 6 bases, leaving 8 bases of the junction unmatched. This CDR3 reads CSAGLVPFYEQYF. The DNA for the CDR3 is TGCAGTGCCGGACTAGTTCCTTTCTACGAGCAGTACTTC.